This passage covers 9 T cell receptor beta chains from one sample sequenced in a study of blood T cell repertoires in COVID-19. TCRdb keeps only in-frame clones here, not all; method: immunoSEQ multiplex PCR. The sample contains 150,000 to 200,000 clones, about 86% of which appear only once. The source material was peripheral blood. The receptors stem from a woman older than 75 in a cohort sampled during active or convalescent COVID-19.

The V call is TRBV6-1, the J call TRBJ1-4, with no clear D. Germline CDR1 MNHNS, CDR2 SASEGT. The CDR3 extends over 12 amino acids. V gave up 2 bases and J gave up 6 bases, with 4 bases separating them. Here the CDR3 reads CASSEYDEKLFF. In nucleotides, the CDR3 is TGTGCCAGCAGTGAATATGATGAAAAACTGTTTTTT.

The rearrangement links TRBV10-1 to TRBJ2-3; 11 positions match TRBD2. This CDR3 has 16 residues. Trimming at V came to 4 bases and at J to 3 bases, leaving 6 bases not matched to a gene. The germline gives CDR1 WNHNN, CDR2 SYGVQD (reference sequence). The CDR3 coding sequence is TGCGCCAGCAGTGGTATCGCTAGCGGGGGGACAGATACGCAGTATTTT. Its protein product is CASSGIASGGTDTQYF.

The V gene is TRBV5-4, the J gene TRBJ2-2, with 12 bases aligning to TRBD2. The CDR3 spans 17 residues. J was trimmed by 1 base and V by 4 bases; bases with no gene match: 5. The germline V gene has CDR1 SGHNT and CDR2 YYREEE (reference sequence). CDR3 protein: CASSTGTSGLNTGELFF. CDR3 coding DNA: TGTGCCAGCAGCACCGGGACTAGCGGGTTGAACACCGGGGAGCTGTTTTTT.

CDR3 sequence (DNA): TGTGCCAGCAGCTTAGTAGCGGGGGGGCCGAAGACCCAGTACTTC. This encodes CASSLVAGGPKTQYF. V and J are TRBV7-8 and TRBJ2-5; 11 bases agree with TRBD2. The CDR3 length is 15 residues. The germline gives CDR1 SGHVS, CDR2 FQNEAQ. V gave up 1 base and J gave up 6 bases; unmatched junction bases: 4. The whole variable domain, filled in from reference TRBV7-8 and TRBJ2-5, reads GAGVSQSPRYKVAKRGQDVALRCDPISGHVSLFWYQQALGQGPEFLTYFQNEAQLDKSGLPSDRFFAERPEGSVSTLKIQRTQQEDSAVYLCASSLVAGGPKTQYFGPGTRLLVL.

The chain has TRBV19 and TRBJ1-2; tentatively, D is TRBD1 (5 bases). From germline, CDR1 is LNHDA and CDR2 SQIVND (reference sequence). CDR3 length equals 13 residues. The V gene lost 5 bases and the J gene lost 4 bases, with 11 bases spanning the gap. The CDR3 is CASSSQGGYGYTF. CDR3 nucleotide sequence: TGTGCCAGTAGTTCTCAGGGAGGCTATGGCTACACCTTC.

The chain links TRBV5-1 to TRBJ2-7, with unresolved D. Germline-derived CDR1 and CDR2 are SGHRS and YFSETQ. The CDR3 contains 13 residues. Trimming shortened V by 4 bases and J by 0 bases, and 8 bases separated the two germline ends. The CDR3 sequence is CASSPLDSYEQYV. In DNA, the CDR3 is TGCGCCAGCAGCCCCCTAGACTCCTACGAGCAGTACGTC.

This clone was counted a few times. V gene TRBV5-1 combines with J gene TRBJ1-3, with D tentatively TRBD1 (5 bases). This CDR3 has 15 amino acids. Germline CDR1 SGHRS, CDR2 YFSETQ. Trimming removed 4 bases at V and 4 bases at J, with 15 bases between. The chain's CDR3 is CASSPGHPRGNTIYF. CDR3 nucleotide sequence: TGCGCCAGCAGCCCAGGACACCCCCGCGGAAACACCATATATTTT.

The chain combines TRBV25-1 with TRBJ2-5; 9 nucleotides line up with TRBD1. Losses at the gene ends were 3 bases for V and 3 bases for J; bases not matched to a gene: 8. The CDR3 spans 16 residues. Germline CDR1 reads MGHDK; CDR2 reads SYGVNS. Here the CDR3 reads CASSDPPGTGKETQYF. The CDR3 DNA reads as TGTGCCAGCAGTGACCCGCCCGGGACAGGGAAAGAGACCCAGTACTTC.

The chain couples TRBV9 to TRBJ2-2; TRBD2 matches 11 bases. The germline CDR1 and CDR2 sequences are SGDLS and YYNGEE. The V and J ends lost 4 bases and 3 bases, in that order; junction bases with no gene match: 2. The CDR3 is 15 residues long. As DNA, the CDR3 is TGTGCCAGCAGCTTGGGACTAGCGGACACCGGGGAGCTGTTTTTT. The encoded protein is CASSLGLADTGELFF.